A single TCR beta chain is shown here with its context. The junction departs from the called germline gene at one end, perhaps through a read error. TCRdb's table, derived via immunoSEQ multiplex PCR, lists solely in-frame clones and lacks some. The repertoire holds over 80,000 clones, with 91% as singletons. The germline CDR1 and CDR2 sequences are LGHDT and YNNKEL (reference sequence). There are 12 residues in the CDR3. The data were taken from a study of control samples from healthy donors and cancer patients. This clonotype was obtained from a man aged 25 to 45 in good health. The sequencing input was blood. The rearrangement uses TRBV3-1 (or the pseudogene TRBV3-2) and TRBJ2-1; D remains unclear. This CDR3 is CASSQDRNGQFF. The CDR3 DNA reads as TGTGCCAGCAGCCAAGATCGGAATGGGCAGTTCTTC.